Below, 32 T cell receptor beta chains from the same sample are listed, as sequenced in a study of cytomegalovirus exposure and HLA in healthy donors. Sequencing used immunoSEQ multiplex PCR; TCRdb keeps in-frame clones, though not all of them. The table shows about 120,000 clones, with approximately 88% occurring only once. The sequencing input was PBMCs. The receptors here all came from a woman aged 18 to 35 in good health and CMV-seronegative.

The chain combines TRBV6-1 with TRBJ2-7, with 8 bases lining up with TRBD2. Trimming cost V 7 bases and J 2 bases; bases outside gene matches: 7. This CDR3 is 14 amino acids long. CDR1 is MNHNS and CDR2 is SASEGT in the germline V gene. The CDR3 here is CASTQAGLAYEQYF. DNA of the CDR3: TGTGCCAGCACTCAGGCGGGACTAGCCTACGAGCAGTACTTC.

This rearrangement joins TRBV27 to TRBJ2-1, with TRBD1 as a possible D gene (6 bases). CDR3 length: 12 amino acids. Germline V gene sequence: CDR1 MNHEY, CDR2 SMNVEV (reference sequence). V was pared by 5 bases and J by 9 bases, with 11 bases between. CDR3 region: CASSTGNFEQFF. The CDR3 nucleotides are TGTGCCAGCAGTACAGGGAATTTTGAGCAGTTCTTC.

For the CDR3, the DNA is TGTGCCAGCAGTGTTACAAGGGGTCGCTACAATGAGCAGTTCTTC. It encodes CASSVTRGRYNEQFF. The chain employs TRBV6-4 and TRBJ2-1, with D perhaps matching TRBD1 (5 bases). The CDR3 extends over 15 amino acids. Trimming took 4 bases from V and 3 from J, leaving 13 bases between them. Germline loops: CDR1 MRHNA, CDR2 SNTAGT.

The CDR3 DNA is TGTGCCAGCAGCCGGCCCCCGGGACAGGGTTCCCCCTACGAGCAGTACTTC. This codes for CASSRPPGQGSPYEQYF. The chain uses TRBV5-5 and TRBJ2-7, with 9 bases identical to TRBD1. The J segment lost 2 bases and the V segment lost 4 bases, leaving 13 bases of the junction unmatched. Germline V gene sequence: CDR1 SGHKS, CDR2 YYEKEE (reference sequence). The CDR3 contains 17 residues. Full variable domain (remainder filled in from reference TRBV5-5 and TRBJ2-7): DAGVTQSPTHLIKTRGQQVTLRCSPISGHKSVSWYQQVLGQGPQFIFQYYEKEERGRGNFPDRFSARQFPNYSSELNVNALLLGDSALYLCASSRPPGQGSPYEQYFGPGTRLTVT.

This clone has a single count. The gene calls are TRBV27 and TRBJ1-1, with D maybe TRBD1 (6 bases). The CDR3 spans 13 residues. V lost 5 bases, J lost 3 bases, and 10 bases lay in between. The germline CDR1 and CDR2 sequences are MNHEY and SMNVEV (reference sequence). The DNA of the CDR3 is TGTGCCAGCAGTCTCACAGGGTACACTGAAGCTTTCTTT. Translating gives CASSLTGYTEAFF.

V is TRBV9 and J is TRBJ2-3; 10 bases match TRBD2. The CDR3 is made up of 15 amino acids. Germline CDR1 reads SGDLS; CDR2 reads YYNGEE. J lost 1 base, V lost 3 bases, and 2 bases had no gene match. Written as DNA, the CDR3 is TGTGCCAGCAGCGCTACTAGCGGGGGCACAGATACGCAGTATTTT. Its translation: CASSATSGGTDTQYF.

The CDR3: CASSPGGFPDTQYF. The CDR3, as DNA: TGTGCCAGCAGCCCGGGGGGTTTCCCAGATACGCAGTATTTT. The chain is built from TRBV11-2 and TRBJ2-3; 7 positions match TRBD2. Germline values: CDR1 SGHAT, CDR2 FQNNGV. The CDR3 totals 14 residues. Germline trimming cut 5 bases from V and 4 bases from J; bases unmatched to any gene: 6.

V and J are TRBV27 and TRBJ1-2; D may be TRBD1 (5 bases). V was shortened by 4 bases and J by 3 bases, with 15 bases between the two germline ends. The CDR3 runs to 15 residues. Looked up from germline, CDR1 is MNHEY and CDR2 is SMNVEV (reference sequence). The CDR3 DNA sequence: TGTGCCAGCAGTTCTCAAGGGGCAGGAGACTATGGCTACACCTTC. Translated: CASSSQGAGDYGYTF.

V is TRBV5-7 and J is TRBJ1-5, with 9 nucleotides matching TRBD1. TRBV5-7 is classed as an ORF, of uncertain function. The CDR3 sequence is 16 residues long. After removal of 3 bases from V and 4 bases from J, the junction contained 8 bases not matched to a gene. CDR3 residues: CASSSIRDRVNQPQHF. The CDR3 nucleotides read TGTGCCAGCAGCTCGATAAGGGACAGGGTAAATCAGCCCCAGCATTTT.

The V call is TRBV5-4, the J call TRBJ2-7, with TRBD2 identical over 8 bases. In germline, CDR1 is SGHNT, CDR2 YYREEE (reference sequence). The CDR3 is made up of 15 amino acids. With V trimmed by 5 bases and J by 1 base, 8 bases remained unmatched. In nucleotides, the CDR3 is TGTGCCAGCAGTTCGGGCGGGAGGCAGTCCTACGAGCAGTACTTC. It yields the protein CASSSGGRQSYEQYF.

The chain uses TRBV7-8 and TRBJ2-1; 8 bases are a match to TRBD1. Per germline, CDR1 SGHVS and CDR2 FQNEAQ. The V and J ends lost 7 bases and 5 bases, in that order; junction bases with no gene match: 10. The CDR3 is 15 amino acids. The CDR3 nucleotides are TGTGCCAGCACCCAAACCGGGACAGGTAACAATGAGCAGTTCTTC. It codes for CASTQTGTGNNEQFF.

The gene calls are TRBV13 and TRBJ2-5; 13 bases line up with TRBD2. After removal of 4 bases from V and 4 bases from J, the junction contained 6 bases not matched to a gene. The CDR3 extends over 16 amino acids. Germline loops: CDR1 PRHDT, CDR2 FYEKMQ (reference sequence). The CDR3 nucleotides are TGTGCCAGCAGCTCCAGGACTAGCGGGAGAGGAGAGACCCAGTACTTC. Residues: CASSSRTSGRGETQYF.

J is TRBJ2-7 and V is TRBV25-1; D not resolved. V lost 4 bases to trimming and J lost 5 bases, with 21 bases between them. The CDR3 has 16 amino acids. Germline-derived CDR1 and CDR2 are MGHDK and SYGVNS. The CDR3 DNA follows: TGTGCCAGCAGTGCGACCAAAGCATCCGCCCGGGACGAGCAGTACTTC. Translation: CASSATKASARDEQYF.

V gene TRBV4-2 combines with J gene TRBJ2-1; D is possibly TRBD2 (6 bases). Deletions cut 2 bases from V and 4 bases from J, with 15 bases between. The CDR3 runs 16 residues. Germline CDR1 and CDR2: LGHNA and YNFKEQ. In DNA form, the CDR3 reads TGTGCCAGCAGCCAATATAGCGGAGGAGAGTACAATGAGCAGTTCTTC. Translation: CASSQYSGGEYNEQFF.

V is TRBV6-5 and J is TRBJ1-5; D uncertain. Trimming took 2 bases from V and 4 from J, leaving 6 bases between them. Germline-derived CDR1 and CDR2 are MNHEY and SVGAGI. The CDR3 runs to 13 residues. The CDR3 DNA reads TGTGCCAGCAGTTACACAGAAAATCAGCCCCAGCATTTT. Amino acids: CASSYTENQPQHF.

The CDR3 loop is CASSYPGQGSEQYF. As DNA, the CDR3 is TGTGCCAGCAGCTACCCGGGACAGGGTTCCGAGCAGTACTTC. The gene calls are TRBV7-9 and TRBJ2-7, with 9 bases fitting TRBD1. CDR1 and CDR2 from the germline V gene are SEHNR and FQNEAQ (reference sequence). CDR3 length equals 14 residues. Trimming at V came to 4 bases and at J to 6 bases, leaving 7 bases not matched to a gene.

The V call is TRBV9, the J call TRBJ2-3; TRBD1 matches 7 bases. Germline lookup yields CDR1 SGDLS and CDR2 YYNGEE. V dropped 3 bases and J dropped 2; count of bases not matched to a gene: 9. The CDR3 runs 16 residues. The CDR3 is CASSGGDRVDTDTQYF. CDR3 coding DNA: TGTGCCAGCAGCGGGGGAGACAGGGTCGACACAGATACGCAGTATTTT.

The J gene is TRBJ2-2, the V gene TRBV5-1; TRBD2 agrees at 13 bases. The length of the CDR3 is 20 residues. Trimming cost V 0 bases and J 2 bases; bases outside gene matches: 10. Germline V gives CDR1 SGHRS, CDR2 YFSETQ. Written as DNA, the CDR3 is TGCGCCAGCAGCTTGGGGCAGCAGACTAGCGGGAGGTTTAACACCGGGGAGCTGTTTTTT. It yields the protein CASSLGQQTSGRFNTGELFF. The whole variable domain, filled in from reference TRBV5-1 and TRBJ2-2, reads KAGVTQTPRYLIKTRGQQVTLSCSPISGHRSVSWYQQTPGQGLQFLFEYFSETQRNKGNFPGRFSGRQFSNSRSEMNVSTLELGDSALYLCASSLGQQTSGRFNTGELFFGEGSRLTVL.

This chain uses TRBV4-1 with TRBJ2-1, with 14 bases lining up with TRBD2. CDR1 MGHRA and CDR2 YSYEKL come from the germline V gene. This CDR3 contains 16 residues. After removal of 4 bases from V and 3 bases from J, the junction contained 2 bases not matched to a gene. The CDR3 loop is CASSRGLAGGYNEQFF. The CDR3 bases are TGCGCCAGCAGCCGAGGACTAGCGGGAGGCTACAATGAGCAGTTCTTC.

The J gene is TRBJ2-1, the V gene TRBV5-1, with 14 bases lining up with TRBD2. The CDR3 totals 18 residues. CDR1 SGHRS and CDR2 YFSETQ come from the germline V gene. V was pared by 4 bases and J by 9 bases, with 15 bases of the junction left unmatched. The CDR3 spells CASSPPGLAGAFASEQFF. CDR3 coding DNA: TGCGCCAGCAGCCCTCCGGGACTAGCGGGAGCCTTTGCGTCTGAGCAGTTCTTC.

The chain links TRBV9 to TRBJ2-7; a possible D gene is TRBD2 (6 bases). Germline-derived CDR1 and CDR2 are SGDLS and YYNGEE. Trimming left V 2 bases short and J 2 bases short, with 14 bases between. The CDR3 has 15 residues. The DNA for the CDR3 is TGTGCCAGCAGCGTGGCCTCCGGAGGGACCTACGAGCAGTACTTC. Residues: CASSVASGGTYEQYF.

The chain uses TRBV11-3 and TRBJ1-2; D not resolved. With 7 bases removed from V and 13 bases from J, the gap between germline ends came to 16 bases. The CDR3 length is 11 residues. Germline CDR1 reads SGHNT; CDR2 reads YENEEA. CDR3 sequence (DNA): TGTGCCAGCACCCAGAGGCAGCGAAGCACCTTC. Amino acids: CASTQRQRSTF.

The rearrangement joins TRBV27 to TRBJ1-5, with D maybe TRBD1 (6 bases). The CDR3 is made up of 15 amino acids. CDR1 is MNHEY, CDR2 SMNVEV, per germline (reference sequence). V was trimmed by 6 bases and J by 2 bases, leaving 14 bases between them. DNA for the CDR3: TGTGCCAGCAGCTTGACAGGTAACGGCAATCAGCCCCAGCATTTT. Translation gives CASSLTGNGNQPQHF.

The chain couples TRBV2 to TRBJ1-5, with TRBD1 as a possible D gene (6 bases). This CDR3 has 16 residues. CDR1 is SNHLY and CDR2 is FYNNEI in the germline V gene. The ends were cut back, 2 bases at V and 2 bases at J, with 13 bases in the middle. Written as DNA, the CDR3 is TGTGCCAGCAGTGAAAGGGGGGGAACGGGCAATCAGCCCCAGCATTTT. This translates into CASSERGGTGNQPQHF.

The rearrangement joins TRBV27 to TRBJ2-1; TRBD2 matches at 11 bases. The germline V gene encodes CDR1 MNHEY and CDR2 SMNVEV (reference sequence). Trimming cost V 5 bases and J 2 bases; bases outside gene matches: 8. CDR3 length equals 17 residues. The CDR3 region is CASSPTSGSATYNEQFF. CDR3 nucleotides: TGTGCCAGCAGTCCCACTAGCGGGAGCGCTACCTACAATGAGCAGTTCTTC.

This chain links TRBV28 with TRBJ2-3, with TRBD1 matching over 9 bases. Germline CDR1 MDHEN, CDR2 SYDVKM. CDR3 length: 12 residues. The J segment lost 11 bases and the V segment lost 4 bases, leaving 4 bases of the junction unmatched. The CDR3 nucleotides read TGTGCCAGCAGTTCTGGGACAGGGTGGCAGTATTTT. Encoded protein: CASSSGTGWQYF.

The chain joins TRBV4-1 to TRBJ1-5; D is ambiguous. V was clipped by 1 base and J by 5 bases, with 3 bases between them. Germline CDR1 MGHRA, CDR2 YSYEKL. CDR3 size: 12 residues. In nucleotides, the CDR3 is TGCGCCAGCAGCCAAGGAGATCAGCCCCAGCATTTT. It yields the protein CASSQGDQPQHF.

The chain carries TRBV18 and TRBJ1-2, with TRBD1 matching 7 bases. CDR1 KGHSH and CDR2 LQKENI come from the germline V gene. CDR3 length: 15 residues. V shed 2 bases, J shed 3 bases, and the junction held 6 bases outside the gene matches. CDR3 nucleotide sequence: TGTGCCAGCTCACCATCACAGGGGACCCACTATGGCTACACCTTC. Its protein product is CASSPSQGTHYGYTF.

The chain has TRBV7-3 and TRBJ2-5; 12 nucleotides line up with TRBD2. V was clipped by 0 bases and J by 1 base; unmatched bases: 6. The CDR3 contains 18 residues. CDR1 is SGHTA and CDR2 is FQGTGA in the germline V gene. The CDR3, as DNA: TGTGCCAGCAGCTTAACGCCGACTAGCGGGAGCGGCCAAGAGACCCAGTACTTC. The encoded protein is CASSLTPTSGSGQETQYF.

V gene TRBV6-1 combines with J gene TRBJ1-1; 8 bases align to TRBD1. Losses at the gene ends were 4 bases for V and 0 bases for J; bases not matched to a gene: 16. Germline CDR1 MNHNS, CDR2 SASEGT. The CDR3 is 19 residues long. The CDR3 spells CASSGLRGQETSMNTEAFF. In nucleotides, the CDR3 is TGTGCCAGCAGTGGTCTAAGGGGACAGGAGACTTCCATGAACACTGAAGCTTTCTTT.

The chain uses TRBV11-3 and TRBJ2-2, with a weak D call TRBD1 (7 bases). CDR3 size: 15 residues. The V end was cut by 5 bases, the J end by 4 bases, with 14 bases between. CDR1 and CDR2 from the germline V gene are SGHNT and YENEEA. CDR3 residues: CASSTRQGLTGELFF. The CDR3 bases are TGTGCCAGCAGCACCCGACAGGGACTCACCGGGGAGCTGTTTTTT.

The chain combines TRBV19 with TRBJ1-2; 7 bases match TRBD1. There are 14 residues in the CDR3. The germline V gene encodes CDR1 LNHDA and CDR2 SQIVND (reference sequence). With V trimmed by 5 bases and J by 4 bases, 7 bases remained unmatched. The chain's CDR3 is CASSPPRDSYGYTF. CDR3 nucleotide sequence: TGTGCCAGTAGTCCCCCCCGGGACAGCTATGGCTACACCTTC.